Each of the 16 T cell receptor beta chains below was sequenced from the same sample in a study of cytomegalovirus exposure and HLA in healthy donors. With 60 Vbeta and 13 Jbeta primers, the PCR was carried out. Sequencing was performed with immunoSEQ multiplex PCR; in TCRdb, only in-frame clones are kept and a portion is missing. There are some 110,000 clones in the sample; roughly three fifths occur only once, and more than 6.5% lies in the top ten. Sequencing was done on a sample of PBMCs. The receptors originated from a woman aged 35 to 49 in good health and CMV-seropositive.

The J gene is TRBJ1-1, the V gene TRBV6-1; 8 positions agree with TRBD1. The V gene end was trimmed by 5 bases and the J gene end by 5 bases; junction bases not matched to a gene: 10. Germline lookup yields CDR1 MNHNS and CDR2 SASEGT. The CDR3 totals 15 residues. As DNA, the CDR3 is TGTGCCAGCAGTCCACAGGGACAGGTCGTAACTGAAGCTTTCTTT. It yields the protein CASSPQGQVVTEAFF.

This rearrangement joins TRBV13 to TRBJ2-3, with no clear D. In germline, CDR1 is PRHDT, CDR2 FYEKMQ (reference sequence). V was trimmed by 5 bases and J by 3 bases, leaving 15 bases between them. The CDR3 runs to 15 residues. Here the CDR3 reads CASSLGFPETDTQYF. The CDR3 coding sequence is TGTGCCAGCAGCCTCGGGTTCCCTGAGACAGATACGCAGTATTTT. Based on the CDR3 plus reference TRBV13 and TRBJ2-3, the full variable domain is AAGVIQSPRHLIKEKRETATLKCYPIPRHDTVYWYQQGPGQDPQFLISFYEKMQSDKGSIPDRFSAQQFSDYHSELNMSSLELGDSALYFCASSLGFPETDTQYFGPGTRLTVL.

The chain recombines TRBV5-1 with TRBJ2-7; D is unclear. The germline V gene encodes CDR1 SGHRS and CDR2 YFSETQ. V was trimmed by 0 bases and J by 6 bases, leaving 10 bases between them. This CDR3 comprises 13 residues. The CDR3, as DNA: TGCGCCAGCAGCTTGGCCGGTCTGGTCGAGCAGTACTTC. Translation: CASSLAGLVEQYF. Combining the CDR3 with reference TRBV5-1 and TRBJ2-7 gives the whole variable domain KAGVTQTPRYLIKTRGQQVTLSCSPISGHRSVSWYQQTPGQGLQFLFEYFSETQRNKGNFPGRFSGRQFSNSRSEMNVSTLELGDSALYLCASSLAGLVEQYFGPGTRLTVT.

The CDR3 sequence: CASSIPGFGGESGEQYF. DNA for the CDR3: TGTGCCAGCTCCATACCGGGCTTCGGGGGGGAATCGGGCGAGCAGTACTTC. The V gene is TRBV18, the J gene TRBJ2-7, with TRBD2 matching 8 bases. V shed 6 bases and J 6 bases; nucleotides not matched to a gene: 19. The CDR3 contains 17 residues. Germline V lookup: CDR1 KGHSH, CDR2 LQKENI. Based on the CDR3 plus reference TRBV18 and TRBJ2-7, the full variable domain is NAGVMQNPRHLVRRRGQEARLRCSPMKGHSHVYWYRQLPEEGLKFMVYLQKENIIDESGMPKERFSAEFPKEGPSILRIQQVVRGDSAAYFCASSIPGFGGESGEQYFGPGTRLTVT.

V usage is TRBV19 and J usage is TRBJ1-1; D might be TRBD1 (6 bases). Between the trimmed V and J ends, which lost 7 bases and 7 bases, there was a span of 19 bases. CDR1 is LNHDA and CDR2 is SQIVND in the germline V gene (reference sequence). CDR3 length: 14 residues. The DNA for the CDR3 is TGTGCCAGTACCCCGGGGGGGACAATCGATGAAGCTTTCTTT. Protein product: CASTPGGTIDEAFF. Full variable domain (remainder filled in from reference TRBV19 and TRBJ1-1): DGGITQSPKYLFRKEGQNVTLSCEQNLNHDAMYWYRQDPGQGLRLIYYSQIVNDFQKGDIAEGYSVSREKKESFPLTVTSAQKNPTAFYLCASTPGGTIDEAFFGQGTRLTVV.

V gene TRBV5-1 combines with J gene TRBJ1-2, with D uncertain. V shed 0 bases and J shed 5 bases, with 11 bases lying between them. The CDR3 is 14 residues long. Looked up from germline, CDR1 is SGHRS and CDR2 is YFSETQ. The CDR3 DNA is TGCGCCAGCAGCTTGGGAGGCGAGCGGTATGGCTACACCTTC. Protein product: CASSLGGERYGYTF. The full variable domain, rest sourced from reference TRBV5-1 and TRBJ1-2, is KAGVTQTPRYLIKTRGQQVTLSCSPISGHRSVSWYQQTPGQGLQFLFEYFSETQRNKGNFPGRFSGRQFSNSRSEMNVSTLELGDSALYLCASSLGGERYGYTFGSGTRLTVV.

The chain uses TRBV19 and TRBJ1-1; D possibly corresponds to TRBD1 (6 bases). The germline V gene encodes CDR1 LNHDA and CDR2 SQIVND (reference sequence). Trimming took off 2 bases at V and 3 bases at J, with 10 bases between the two ends. This CDR3 comprises 14 residues. The CDR3 DNA reads as TGTGCCAGTAGTATAAAGGCAGGGGACACTGAAGCTTTCTTT. It encodes CASSIKAGDTEAFF.

V and J are TRBV6-5 and TRBJ1-5, with D perhaps TRBD1 (5 bases). Looked up from germline, CDR1 is MNHEY and CDR2 is SVGAGI. CDR3 length: 14 amino acids. The V end was cut by 7 bases, the J end by 6 bases, with 16 bases between. For the CDR3, the DNA is TGTGCCAGCACCCCACCGGGGGGGGGTCAGCCCCAGCATTTT. Its translation is CASTPPGGGQPQHF.

The V gene is TRBV4-1, the J gene TRBJ1-2; possibly TRBD1 for D (6 bases). The CDR3 has 16 amino acids. Germline V gene sequence: CDR1 MGHRA, CDR2 YSYEKL. With 0 bases removed from V and 8 bases from J, the gap between germline ends came to 19 bases. The CDR3 spells CASSQDALAGAEGYTF. The CDR3, as DNA: TGCGCCAGCAGCCAAGACGCGTTGGCGGGGGCGGAAGGCTACACCTTC.

This chain links TRBV5-1 with TRBJ1-4, with 9 bases lining up with TRBD1. This CDR3 contains 17 residues. The ends lost 0 bases at V and 10 bases at J; junction bases unmatched: 13. From germline, CDR1 is SGHRS and CDR2 YFSETQ. CDR3 amino acids: CASSLGSPGQGGGKLFF. The CDR3 coding sequence is TGCGCCAGCAGCTTGGGGTCTCCGGGACAGGGCGGGGGAAAACTGTTTTTT.

This clone has only a few counts. This sequence joins TRBV5-1 and TRBJ2-3, with D unresolved. The CDR3 sequence is 13 residues long. Germline V gene lookup returns CDR1 SGHRS and CDR2 YFSETQ. Between the trimmed V and J ends, which lost 2 bases and 1 base, there was a span of 5 bases. For the CDR3, the DNA is TGCGCCAGCAGCTTTCCCGGCACAGATACGCAGTATTTT. Translated: CASSFPGTDTQYF.

This clone has just a few counts. Other DNA sequences in the same sample also yield this CDR3. Here the CDR3 DNA reads TGTGCCAGCAGCCTAACAGGGAATAATGAAAAACTGTTTTTT. This sequence encodes CASSLTGNNEKLFF. V usage is TRBV6-5 and J usage is TRBJ1-4; the D gene is possibly TRBD1 (6 bases). The ends were cut back, 6 bases at V and 4 bases at J, with 12 bases in the middle. The CDR3 is made up of 14 amino acids. Germline V lookup: CDR1 MNHEY, CDR2 SVGAGI.

This clone was counted a few times. DNA of the CDR3: TGCAGCGTTGTTGGGACAGGGAATCAGCCCCAGCATTTT. This sequence encodes CSVVGTGNQPQHF. The chain joins TRBV29-1 to TRBJ1-5; 9 bases align to TRBD1. Germline assignment: CDR1 SQVTM and CDR2 ANQGSEA. The CDR3 has 13 amino acids. The J segment lost 4 bases and the V segment lost 4 bases, leaving 2 bases of the junction unmatched.

J is TRBJ1-2 and V is TRBV2; tentative D call: TRBD1 (6 bases). The CDR3 has 14 amino acids. The V end lost 5 bases, the J end lost 5 bases, and 15 bases lay between the germline ends. Per the germline V gene, CDR1 is SNHLY and CDR2 is FYNNEI. The CDR3 here is CASSSQGGEYGYTF. The DNA of the CDR3 is TGTGCCAGCAGTAGCCAAGGGGGAGAGTATGGCTACACCTTC.

In this sample, this clone turned up a few times. This CDR3 is CASSPTTGLGEKLFF. In DNA, the CDR3 is TGTGCCAGCAGCCCAACGACAGGGCTGGGAGAAAAACTGTTTTTT. This sequence joins TRBV7-8 and TRBJ1-4; TRBD1 agrees at 7 bases. After removal of 5 bases from V and 8 bases from J, the junction contained 11 bases not matched to a gene. Germline CDR1 is SGHVS and CDR2 is FQNEAQ. The CDR3 loop spans 15 amino acids.

The chain carries TRBV10-3 and TRBJ1-5, with TRBD1 identical over 8 bases. The junction had 6 bases not matched to a gene; V was cut back by 4 bases and J by 4 bases. Germline V gene lookup returns CDR1 ENHRY and CDR2 SYGVKD. This CDR3 is built from 15 residues. The CDR3 reads CAISAGQGANQPQHF. The CDR3 nucleotides read TGTGCCATCAGTGCCGGGCAGGGGGCGAATCAGCCCCAGCATTTT.